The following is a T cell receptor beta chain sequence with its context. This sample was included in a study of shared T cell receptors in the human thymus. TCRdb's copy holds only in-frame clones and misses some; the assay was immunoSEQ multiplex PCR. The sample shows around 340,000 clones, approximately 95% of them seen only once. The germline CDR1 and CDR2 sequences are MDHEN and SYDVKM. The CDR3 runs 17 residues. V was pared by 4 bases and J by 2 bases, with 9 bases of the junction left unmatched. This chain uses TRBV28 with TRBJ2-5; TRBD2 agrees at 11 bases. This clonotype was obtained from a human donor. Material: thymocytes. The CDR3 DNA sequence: TGTGCCAGCAGTTCGGGACGGACTAGCGGGCCACAAGAGACCCAGTACTTC. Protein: CASSSGRTSGPQETQYF.